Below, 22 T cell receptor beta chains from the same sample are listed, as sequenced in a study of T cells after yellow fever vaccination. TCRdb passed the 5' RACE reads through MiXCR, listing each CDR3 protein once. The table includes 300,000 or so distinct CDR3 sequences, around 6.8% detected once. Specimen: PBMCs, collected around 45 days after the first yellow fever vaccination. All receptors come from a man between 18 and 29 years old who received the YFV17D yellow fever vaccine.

CDR3 DNA sequence: TGTGCCAGCAGTTATTTTTACAATGAGCAGTTCTTC. Protein: CASSYFYNEQFF. The V call is TRBV6-2 or TRBV6-3, the J call TRBJ2-1; the D is unclear. CDR1 and CDR2 (germline): MNHEY, SVGEGT. V was cut by 3 bases and J by 4 bases, with 4 bases left in between. This CDR3 has 12 residues.

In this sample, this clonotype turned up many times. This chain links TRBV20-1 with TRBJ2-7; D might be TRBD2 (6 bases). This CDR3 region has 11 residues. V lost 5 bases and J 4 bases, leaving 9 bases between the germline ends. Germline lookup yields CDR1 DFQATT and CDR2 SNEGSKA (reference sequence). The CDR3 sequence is CSASGEYEQYV. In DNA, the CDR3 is TGCAGTGCTTCGGGGGAGTACGAGCAGTACGTC.

This CDR3 is CASSSRTGLDTGELFF. DNA of the CDR3: TGTGCCAGCAGTTCTCGGACAGGCCTGGACACCGGGGAGCTGTTTTTT. The J gene is TRBJ2-2, the V gene TRBV12-3 or TRBV12-4; TRBD1 aligns across 7 bases. The CDR3 is made up of 16 amino acids. The J segment lost 3 bases and the V segment lost 4 bases, leaving 8 bases of the junction unmatched.

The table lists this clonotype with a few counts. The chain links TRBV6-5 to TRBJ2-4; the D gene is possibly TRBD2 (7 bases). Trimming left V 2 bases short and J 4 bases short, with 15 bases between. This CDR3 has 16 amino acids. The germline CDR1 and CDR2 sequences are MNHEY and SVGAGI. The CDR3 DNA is TGTGCCAGCAGTTACATAGAGGGGGAGGGTAAAAACATTCAGTACTTC. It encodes CASSYIEGEGKNIQYF.

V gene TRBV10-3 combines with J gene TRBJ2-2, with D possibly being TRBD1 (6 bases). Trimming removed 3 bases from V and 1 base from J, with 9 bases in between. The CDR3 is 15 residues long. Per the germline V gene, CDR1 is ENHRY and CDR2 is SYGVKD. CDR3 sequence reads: CAISEQQGNTGELFF. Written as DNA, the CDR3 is TGTGCCATCAGTGAACAACAGGGGAACACCGGGGAGCTGTTTTTT.

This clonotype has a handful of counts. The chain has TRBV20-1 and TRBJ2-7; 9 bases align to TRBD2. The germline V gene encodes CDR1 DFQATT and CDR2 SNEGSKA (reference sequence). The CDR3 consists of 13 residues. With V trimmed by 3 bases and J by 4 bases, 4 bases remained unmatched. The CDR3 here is CSASSGGGYEQYF. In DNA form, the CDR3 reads TGCAGTGCTAGTAGCGGGGGCGGGTACGAGCAGTACTTC.

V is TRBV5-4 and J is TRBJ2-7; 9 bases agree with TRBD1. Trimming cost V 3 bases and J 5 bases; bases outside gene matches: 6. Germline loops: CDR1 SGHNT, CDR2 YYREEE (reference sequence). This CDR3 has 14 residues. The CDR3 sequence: CASSSAGTGHEQYV. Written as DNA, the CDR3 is TGTGCCAGCAGCTCCGCCGGGACAGGGCACGAGCAGTACGTC.

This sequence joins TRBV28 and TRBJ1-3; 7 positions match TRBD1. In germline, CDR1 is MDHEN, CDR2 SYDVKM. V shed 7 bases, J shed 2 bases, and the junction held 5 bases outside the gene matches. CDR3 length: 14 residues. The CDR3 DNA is TGTGCCAGCATGATACAGGGGACTGGAAACACCATATATTTT. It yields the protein CASMIQGTGNTIYF.

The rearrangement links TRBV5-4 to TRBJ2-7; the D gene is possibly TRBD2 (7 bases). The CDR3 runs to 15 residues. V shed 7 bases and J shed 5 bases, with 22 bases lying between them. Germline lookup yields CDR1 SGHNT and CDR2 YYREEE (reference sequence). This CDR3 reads CASSRGGAPGHEQYV. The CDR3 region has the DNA TGTGCCAGCTCTAGGGGGGGGGCGCCAGGCCACGAGCAGTACGTC.

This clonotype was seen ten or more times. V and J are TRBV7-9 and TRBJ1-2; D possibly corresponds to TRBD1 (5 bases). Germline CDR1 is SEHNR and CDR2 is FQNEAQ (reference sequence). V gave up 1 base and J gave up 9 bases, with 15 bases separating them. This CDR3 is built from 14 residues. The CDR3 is CASSLVGAANSYTF. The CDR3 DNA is TGTGCCAGCAGCTTAGTCGGGGCAGCCAATAGCTACACCTTC.

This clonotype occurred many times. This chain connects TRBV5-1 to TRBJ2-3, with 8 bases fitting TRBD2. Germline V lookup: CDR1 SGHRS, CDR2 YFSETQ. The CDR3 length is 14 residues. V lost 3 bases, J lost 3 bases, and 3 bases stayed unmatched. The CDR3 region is CASSSAGGTDTQYF. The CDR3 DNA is TGCGCCAGCAGCTCGGCGGGGGGAACAGATACGCAGTATTTT.

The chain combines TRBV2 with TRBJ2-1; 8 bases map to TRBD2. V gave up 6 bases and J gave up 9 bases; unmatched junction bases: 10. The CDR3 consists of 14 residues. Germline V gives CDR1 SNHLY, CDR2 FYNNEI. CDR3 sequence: CASRRIAGYGEQFF. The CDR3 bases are TGTGCCAGCAGGCGGATAGCGGGGTACGGTGAGCAGTTCTTC.

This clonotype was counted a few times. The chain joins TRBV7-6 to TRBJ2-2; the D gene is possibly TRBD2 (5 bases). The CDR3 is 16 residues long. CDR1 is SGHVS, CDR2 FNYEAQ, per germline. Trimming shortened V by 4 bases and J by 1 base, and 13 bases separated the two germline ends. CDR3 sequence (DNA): TGTGCCAGCAGCTCCCGTTCGGGGATGAACACCGGGGAGCTGTTTTTT. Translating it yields CASSSRSGMNTGELFF.

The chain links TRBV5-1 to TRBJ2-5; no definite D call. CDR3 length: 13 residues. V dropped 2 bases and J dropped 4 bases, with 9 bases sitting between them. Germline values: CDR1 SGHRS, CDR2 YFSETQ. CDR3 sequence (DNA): TGCGCCAGCAGCTTTAACTTACCAGAGACCCAGTACTTC. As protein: CASSFNLPETQYF.

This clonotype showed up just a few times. CDR3 residues: CASSYNKVGYEQYF. Written as DNA, the CDR3 is TGTGCCAGCAGTTACAATAAGGTGGGCTACGAGCAGTACTTC. The chain combines TRBV6-2 or TRBV6-3 with TRBJ2-7; no firm D call. The CDR3 runs 14 residues. Germline CDR1 is MNHEY and CDR2 is SVGEGT. V was shortened by 2 bases and J by 3 bases, with 11 bases between the two germline ends.

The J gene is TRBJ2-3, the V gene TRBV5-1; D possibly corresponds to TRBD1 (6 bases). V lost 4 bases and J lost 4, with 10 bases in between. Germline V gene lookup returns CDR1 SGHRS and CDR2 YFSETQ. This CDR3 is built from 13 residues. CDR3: CASSTDRSDTQYF. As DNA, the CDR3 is TGCGCCAGCAGCACGGACAGATCAGATACGCAGTATTTT.

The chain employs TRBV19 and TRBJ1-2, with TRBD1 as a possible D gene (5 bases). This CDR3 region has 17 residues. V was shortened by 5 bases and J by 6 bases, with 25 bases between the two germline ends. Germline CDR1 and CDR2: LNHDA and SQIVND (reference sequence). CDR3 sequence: CASSPGARGYFYDGYTF. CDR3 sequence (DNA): TGTGCCAGTAGTCCGGGCGCTCGGGGGTATTTTTATGATGGCTACACCTTC.

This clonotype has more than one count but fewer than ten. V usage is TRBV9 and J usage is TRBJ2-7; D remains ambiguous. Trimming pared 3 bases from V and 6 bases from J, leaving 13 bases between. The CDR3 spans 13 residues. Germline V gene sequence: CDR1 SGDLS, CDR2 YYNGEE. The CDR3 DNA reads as TGTGCCAGCAGCGCTCAGACCGTCTCCGAGCAGTACTTC. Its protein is CASSAQTVSEQYF.

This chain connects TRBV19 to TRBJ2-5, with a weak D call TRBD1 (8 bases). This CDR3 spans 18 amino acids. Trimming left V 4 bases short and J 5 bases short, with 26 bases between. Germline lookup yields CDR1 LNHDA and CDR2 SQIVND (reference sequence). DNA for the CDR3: TGTGCCAGTAGTAGAACGGGGGGACAGGACTCTTTGGGGGAGACCCAGTACTTC. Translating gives CASSRTGGQDSLGETQYF.

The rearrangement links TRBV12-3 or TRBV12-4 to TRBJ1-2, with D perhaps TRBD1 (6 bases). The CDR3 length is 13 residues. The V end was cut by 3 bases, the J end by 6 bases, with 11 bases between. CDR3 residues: CASSFWSGDGYTF. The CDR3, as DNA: TGTGCCAGCAGTTTCTGGTCAGGGGATGGCTACACCTTC.

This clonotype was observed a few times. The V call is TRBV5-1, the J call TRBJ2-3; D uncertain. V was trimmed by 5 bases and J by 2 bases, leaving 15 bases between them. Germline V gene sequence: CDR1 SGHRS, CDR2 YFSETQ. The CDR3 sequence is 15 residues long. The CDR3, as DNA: TGCGCCAGCAGATTCAGGACGGACCACACAGATACGCAGTATTTT. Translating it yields CASRFRTDHTDTQYF.

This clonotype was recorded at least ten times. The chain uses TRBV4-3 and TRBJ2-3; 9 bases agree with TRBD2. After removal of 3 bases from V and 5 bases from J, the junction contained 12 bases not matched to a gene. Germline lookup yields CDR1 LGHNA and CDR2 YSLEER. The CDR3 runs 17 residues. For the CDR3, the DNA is TGCGCCAGCAGCCAGTCCTCGGCGGGGGGGCCTAAAGATACGCAGTATTTT. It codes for CASSQSSAGGPKDTQYF.